Following are 25 T cell receptor beta chains from one sample sequenced in a study of regulatory T cells in long-lasting Graves disease. As for time point: newly diagnosed GD, antithyroid drugs for less than 3 months. TCR sequences were obtained from RNA taken from PBMCs. Building the TCR beta libraries relied on iRepertoire HTBI primers, and CDR3 regions underwent Arm-PCR. Each CDR3 protein is one row after TCRdb ran MiXCR on the multiplex PCR reads. The sample consists of around 360,000 distinct CDR3 sequences, 15% to 20% of them appearing once. The same data also went into a second study, on T cells in Graves' hyperthyroidism and ophthalmopathy.

The source was peripheral blood mononuclear cells (PBMCs), collected at new diagnosis, from a patient treated with antithyroid drugs. Receptors were obtained from a woman between 18 and 29 years old with Graves disease.

This clonotype has more than one count but fewer than ten. The chain uses TRBV15 and TRBJ2-7; possibly TRBD1 or TRBD2 for D (5 bases each). The ends were cut back, 0 bases at V and 7 bases at J, with 7 bases in the middle. The germline CDR1 and CDR2 sequences are LNHNV and YYDKDF (reference sequence). This CDR3 has 12 residues. The CDR3 DNA is TGTGCCACCAGCAGAGATTGGGGGGAGCAGTACTTC. Protein sequence: CATSRDWGEQYF. Full variable domain (remainder filled in from reference TRBV15 and TRBJ2-7): DAMVIQNPRYQVTQFGKPVTLSCSQTLNHNVMYWYQQKSSQAPKLLFHYYDKDFNNEADTPDNFQSRRPNTSFCFLDIRSPGLGDTAMYLCATSRDWGEQYFGPGTRLTVT.

The chain couples TRBV6-5 to TRBJ2-5, with D hard to call. V gave up 0 bases and J gave up 5 bases, with 4 bases separating them. CDR3 length: 12 residues. CDR1 is MNHEY, CDR2 SVGAGI, per germline. The CDR3 DNA sequence: TGTGCCAGCAGTTACTCGGCGGAGACCCAGTACTTC. This gives the protein CASSYSAETQYF.

Ten or more counts support this clonotype. The rearrangement links TRBV6-1 to TRBJ2-5, with a tentative D call TRBD2 (7 bases). V was pared by 8 bases and J by 4 bases, with 17 bases between. The CDR3 has 14 amino acids. Looked up from germline, CDR1 is MNHNS and CDR2 is SASEGT. DNA of the CDR3: TGTGCCAGCCAGGCGGTCGGGGGGCGAGAGACCCAGTACTTC. Protein: CASQAVGGRETQYF.

At least ten counts were recorded for this clonotype. The chain joins TRBV6-5 to TRBJ2-3; 8 bases fit TRBD2. With V trimmed by 4 bases and J by 4 bases, 7 bases remained unmatched. Per germline, CDR1 MNHEY and CDR2 SVGAGI. This CDR3 contains 15 residues. The CDR3 coding sequence is TGTGCCAGCAGTTCCCCCGGACTAGCCGCAGATACGCAGTATTTT. Translation: CASSSPGLAADTQYF.

This clonotype was seen only a few times. The chain recombines TRBV10-3 with TRBJ2-1; possibly TRBD1 for D (6 bases). Germline V gene lookup returns CDR1 ENHRY and CDR2 SYGVKD. The CDR3 extends over 14 amino acids. The germline V and J ends were trimmed by 11 bases and 0 bases, with 14 bases remaining between them. The CDR3 protein is CALKGESSYNEQFF. In DNA, the CDR3 is TGTGCCCTAAAGGGGGAAAGCTCCTACAATGAGCAGTTCTTC.

The chain employs TRBV7-9 and TRBJ1-5, with D unresolved. The ends were cut back, 5 bases at V and 8 bases at J, with 19 bases in the middle. CDR1 is SEHNR and CDR2 is FQNEAQ in the germline V gene (reference sequence). The CDR3 covers 15 residues. This CDR3 is CASSPPGPSAEPQHF. The CDR3 DNA follows: TGTGCCAGCAGCCCCCCTGGACCGTCGGCTGAGCCCCAGCATTTT.

This clonotype turned up a few times. A much larger clone differs by one base, so this may be a read error. In nucleotides, the CDR3 is TGTGCCAGCAGTTCCCCCGAGACTAGCGGGAGCTACGAGCAGTACTTC. The encoded protein is CASSSPETSGSYEQYF. The chain couples TRBV28 to TRBJ2-7; 12 bases are shared with TRBD2. Germline loops: CDR1 MDHEN, CDR2 SYDVKM. This CDR3 comprises 16 residues. Trimming took 4 bases from V and 3 from J; bases not matched to a gene: 7. The complete variable domain, with remaining parts taken from reference TRBV28 and TRBJ2-7, reads DVKVTQSSRYLVKRTGEKVFLECVQDMDHENMFWYRQDPGLGLRLIYFSYDVKMKEKGDIPEGYSVSREKKERFSLILESASTNQTSMYLCASSSPETSGSYEQYFGPGTRLTVT.

With respect to this clonotype: It may be a read error: a sequence one base away is much more abundant. Since the CDR3 does not end with the conserved phenylalanine or tryptophan, this likely comes from a read error. The chain is built from TRBV28 and TRBJ1-4; the D gene is possibly TRBD1 (5 bases). This CDR3 is 15 amino acids long. V dropped 4 bases and J dropped 5 bases, with 14 bases sitting between them. Germline V lookup: CDR1 MDHEN, CDR2 SYDVKM. The chain's CDR3 is CASSSPAGGNEKLFL. The CDR3 DNA is TGTGCCAGCAGTTCTCCGGCGGGGGGGAATGAAAAACTGTTTCTT.

This clonotype came up many times. This sequence joins TRBV10-1 and TRBJ2-3; 9 nucleotides agree with TRBD2. The germline CDR1 and CDR2 sequences are WNHNN and SYGVQD (reference sequence). With 6 bases clipped from V and 1 base from J, the junction kept 17 bases outside the gene matches. This CDR3 is 19 amino acids long. CDR3 nucleotides: TGCGCCAGCAGCTCCGTTGGAGCGGGGGGACTCAGGGGCACAGATACGCAGTATTTT. Translation gives CASSSVGAGGLRGTDTQYF.

This clonotype was counted at least ten times. This chain connects TRBV9 to TRBJ2-1; weak D call: TRBD2 (5 bases). CDR3 length: 15 amino acids. The germline V and J ends were trimmed by 0 bases and 3 bases, with 10 bases remaining between them. Germline V CDR1 and CDR2: SGDLS, YYNGEE. The CDR3, as DNA: TGTGCCAGCAGCGTAGGGAGCGGAGACTACAATGAGCAGTTCTTC. It specifies CASSVGSGDYNEQFF.

This clonotype was observed many times. The J gene is TRBJ2-1, the V gene TRBV20-1; 12 bases align to TRBD2. The trim removed 5 bases at V and 5 bases at J, leaving 7 bases unmatched. CDR1 is DFQATT, CDR2 SNEGSKA, per germline (reference sequence). This CDR3 region has 15 residues. The CDR3 region has the DNA TGCAGTGCTGCCCCGGGACTAGCGGGCCACAATGAGCAGTTCTTC. Translating it yields CSAAPGLAGHNEQFF.

This clonotype has more than one count but fewer than ten. Just one base apart from a much larger clone, this may be a read error. The rearrangement links TRBV12-3 or TRBV12-4 to TRBJ2-1, with TRBD1 matching 7 bases. The CDR3 length is 15 residues. The CDR3 reads CVSRSNRGSYNEQFF. In DNA form, the CDR3 reads TGTGTCAGCAGAAGTAACAGGGGATCCTACAATGAGCAGTTCTTC.

Note on this clonotype: One end of the junction varies from germline; a read error may be responsible. The chain recombines TRBV12-3 or TRBV12-4 with TRBJ1-6, with D possibly matching TRBD1 (6 bases). CDR3 length equals 15 residues. CDR3 nucleotide sequence: TGTGCCAGCAGTTTCGCGGGGGGCCGGGGTTCACCCCCCCACTTT. Translated, it gives CASSFAGGRGSPPHF.

This clonotype has ten or more counts. The chain carries TRBV7-9 and TRBJ2-7, with 9 bases lining up with TRBD1. Germline V gene sequence: CDR1 SEHNR, CDR2 FQNEAQ (reference sequence). Unmatched junction bases numbered 12, after V lost 5 bases and J lost 7 bases. The CDR3 covers 15 residues. CDR3 protein: CASSHPGQGLNEQYF. CDR3 DNA sequence: TGTGCCAGCAGCCACCCGGGACAGGGCTTGAATGAGCAGTACTTC. Together with reference TRBV7-9 and TRBJ2-7, the CDR3 gives the full variable domain: DTGVSQNPRHKITKRGQNVTFRCDPISEHNRLYWYRQTLGQGPEFLTYFQNEAQLEKSRLLSDRFSAERPKGSFSTLEIQRTEQGDSAMYLCASSHPGQGLNEQYFGPGTRLTVT.

This clonotype was counted many times. This chain links TRBV20-1 with TRBJ2-1; TRBD2 matches at 8 bases. The CDR3 covers 14 residues. The ends lost 2 bases at V and 2 bases at J; junction bases unmatched: 2. From germline, CDR1 is DFQATT and CDR2 SNEGSKA (reference sequence). The CDR3 nucleotides are TGCAGTGCTAGATTTAGCGGGACCTACAATGAGCAGTTCTTC. Translating it yields CSARFSGTYNEQFF.

Comment on this clonotype: The germline gene is not matched at one end of the junction; a read error may be the cause. The chain has TRBV18 and TRBJ2-1; the D is unclear. Germline lookup yields CDR1 KGHSH and CDR2 LQKENI. CDR3 length equals 13 residues. The CDR3, as DNA: TGTGCCAGCTCAGCACCCCTAGTCAATGAGCAGTTCTTC. Its translation is CASSAPLVNEQFF. The variable domain in full, with the rest retrieved from reference TRBV18 and TRBJ2-1, is NAGVMQNPRHLVRRRGQEARLRCSPMKGHSHVYWYRQLPEEGLKFMVYLQKENIIDESGMPKERFSAEFPKEGPSILRIQQVVRGDSAAYFCASSAPLVNEQFFGPGTRLTVL.

The table lists this clonotype with many counts. The CDR3 nucleotides are TGTGCCAGCAGCCAGGGTCCCCTAGAAGCTTTCTTT. Protein sequence: CASSQGPLEAFF. This chain uses TRBV11-1 with TRBJ1-1; D might be TRBD1 (5 bases). The ends were cut back, 5 bases at V and 8 bases at J, with 12 bases in the middle. This CDR3 has 12 amino acids. Germline V gene lookup returns CDR1 SGHAT and CDR2 FQDESV (reference sequence).

This clonotype turned up a few times. A junction end diverges from the germline sequence, so it may reflect a read error. The rearrangement uses TRBV11-2 and TRBJ1-2; weak D call: TRBD1 (5 bases). Per the germline V gene, CDR1 is SGHAT and CDR2 is FQNNGV. CDR3 length equals 13 residues. CDR3 region: CASSQGPGTEETF. The DNA of the CDR3 is TGCGCCAGCAGCCAAGGACCAGGGACGGAGGAAACCTTC.

With respect to this clonotype: A much larger clone differs by one base, so this may be a read error. This sequence joins TRBV9 and TRBJ2-7; no firm D call. This CDR3 has 15 amino acids. Germline values: CDR1 SGDLS, CDR2 YYNGEE. The CDR3 sequence is CAGSVDGQPGYEQYF. CDR3 in DNA: TGTGCCGGCAGCGTAGATGGGCAGCCTGGCTACGAGCAGTACTTC.

Turning to this clonotype: A single base separates this from a much larger clone, so it may be a read error. J is TRBJ2-7 and V is TRBV7-7; TRBD2 agrees at 7 bases. Germline assignment: CDR1 SSHAT and CDR2 FNYEAQ (reference sequence). This CDR3 contains 14 residues. The CDR3 nucleotides read TGTGCTAGCAGCTTAGATGGGGCGGGGGATGAGCAGTACTTC. This encodes CASSLDGAGDEQYF.

This sequence joins TRBV28 and TRBJ2-3; possibly TRBD2 for D (7 bases). The length of the CDR3 is 16 residues. Germline CDR1 and CDR2: MDHEN and SYDVKM. The ends were cut back, 5 bases at V and 2 bases at J, with 17 bases in the middle. The CDR3 sequence is CASSPLGRGLTDTQYF. The DNA for the CDR3 is TGTGCCAGCAGTCCTTTGGGGCGGGGGCTCACAGATACGCAGTATTTT. Filled out from reference TRBV28 and TRBJ2-3, the complete variable domain reads DVKVTQSSRYLVKRTGEKVFLECVQDMDHENMFWYRQDPGLGLRLIYFSYDVKMKEKGDIPEGYSVSREKKERFSLILESASTNQTSMYLCASSPLGRGLTDTQYFGPGTRLTVL.

This clonotype has at least ten counts. The chain carries TRBV6-2 or TRBV6-3 and TRBJ2-1; 12 positions match TRBD2. CDR3 length: 15 amino acids. V trimming: 6 bases; J trimming: 7 bases; junction bases outside the gene matches: 7. Germline CDR1 MNHEY, CDR2 SVGEGT. The CDR3 sequence: CASRSTSGRSNEQFF. Here the CDR3 DNA reads TGTGCCAGCAGGTCGACTAGCGGGAGATCGAATGAGCAGTTCTTC.

This clonotype occurred a few times. The chain employs TRBV3-1 and TRBJ2-2; 7 nucleotides match TRBD2. After removal of 3 bases from V and 7 bases from J, the junction contained 11 bases not matched to a gene. The V gene's germline CDR1 is LGHDT and CDR2 YNNKEL (reference sequence). There are 16 residues in the CDR3. CDR3 residues: CASSQFSGTTFGELFF. The DNA of the CDR3 is TGTGCCAGCAGCCAGTTTTCCGGGACTACCTTCGGGGAGCTGTTTTTT.

J is TRBJ2-7 and V is TRBV5-4, with D tentatively TRBD1 (5 bases). This CDR3 is built from 16 residues. Trimming removed 3 bases from V and 1 base from J, with 17 bases in between. The germline gives CDR1 SGHNT, CDR2 YYREEE (reference sequence). The CDR3 DNA sequence: TGTGCCAGCAGCTCAGATAAGGCAGACAGATCCTACGAGCAGTACTTC. Its translation: CASSSDKADRSYEQYF.

Many counts were recorded for this clonotype. Written as DNA, the CDR3 is TGCAGTGCTATTACGGGGACTAGCGGTACAGATACGCAGTATTTT. As protein: CSAITGTSGTDTQYF. The rearrangement joins TRBV20-1 to TRBJ2-3; TRBD2 matches at 11 bases. In germline, CDR1 is DFQATT, CDR2 SNEGSKA (reference sequence). CDR3 size: 15 residues. The V segment lost 4 bases and the J segment 3 bases; nucleotides outside the gene matches: 6.